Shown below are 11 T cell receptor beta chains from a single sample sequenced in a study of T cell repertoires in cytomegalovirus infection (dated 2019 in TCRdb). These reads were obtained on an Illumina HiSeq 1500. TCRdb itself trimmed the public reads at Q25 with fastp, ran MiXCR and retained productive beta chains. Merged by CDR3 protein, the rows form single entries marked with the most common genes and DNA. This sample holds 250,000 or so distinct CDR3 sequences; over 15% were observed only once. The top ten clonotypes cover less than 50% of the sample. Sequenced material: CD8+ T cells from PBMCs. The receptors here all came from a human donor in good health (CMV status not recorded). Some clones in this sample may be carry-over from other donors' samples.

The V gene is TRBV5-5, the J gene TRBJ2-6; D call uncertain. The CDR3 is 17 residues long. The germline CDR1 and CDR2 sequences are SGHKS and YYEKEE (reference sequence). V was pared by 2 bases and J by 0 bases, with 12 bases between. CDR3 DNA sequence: TGTGCCAGCAGCTTAACATTGGAATTCTCTGGGGCCAACGTCCTGACTTTC. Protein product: CASSLTLEFSGANVLTF.

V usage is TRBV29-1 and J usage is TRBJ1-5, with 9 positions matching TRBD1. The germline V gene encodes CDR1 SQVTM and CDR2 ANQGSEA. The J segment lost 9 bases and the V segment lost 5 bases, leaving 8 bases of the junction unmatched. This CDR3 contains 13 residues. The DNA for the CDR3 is TGCAGCGTTACAGGGGGCGTCGATAGGCCCCAGCATTTT. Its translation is CSVTGGVDRPQHF.

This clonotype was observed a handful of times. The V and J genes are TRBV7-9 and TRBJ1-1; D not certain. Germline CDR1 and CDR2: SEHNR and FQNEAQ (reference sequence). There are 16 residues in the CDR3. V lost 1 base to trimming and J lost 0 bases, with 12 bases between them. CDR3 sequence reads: CASSLGSVRLNTEAFF. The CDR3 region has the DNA TGTGCCAGCAGCTTAGGAAGTGTCAGACTGAACACTGAAGCTTTCTTT.

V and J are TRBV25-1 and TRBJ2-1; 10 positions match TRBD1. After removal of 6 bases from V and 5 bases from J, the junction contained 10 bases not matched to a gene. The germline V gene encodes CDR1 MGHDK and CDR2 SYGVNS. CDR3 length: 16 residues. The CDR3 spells CASSPPRGTGDNEQFF. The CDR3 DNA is TGTGCCAGCAGCCCACCAAGGGGGACAGGGGACAATGAGCAGTTCTTC. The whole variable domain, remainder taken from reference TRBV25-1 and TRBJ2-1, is EADIYQTPRYLVIGTGKKITLECSQTMGHDKMYWYQQDPGMELHLIHYSYGVNSTEKGDLSSESTVSRIRTEHFPLTLESARPSHTSQYLCASSPPRGTGDNEQFFGPGTRLTVL.

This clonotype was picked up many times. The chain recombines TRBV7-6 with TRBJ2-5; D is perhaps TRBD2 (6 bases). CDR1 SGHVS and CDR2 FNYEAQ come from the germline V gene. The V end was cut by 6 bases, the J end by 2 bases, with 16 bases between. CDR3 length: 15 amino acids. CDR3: CASRKTSGLQETQYF. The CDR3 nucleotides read TGTGCCAGCAGGAAAACGTCGGGACTTCAAGAGACCCAGTACTTC.

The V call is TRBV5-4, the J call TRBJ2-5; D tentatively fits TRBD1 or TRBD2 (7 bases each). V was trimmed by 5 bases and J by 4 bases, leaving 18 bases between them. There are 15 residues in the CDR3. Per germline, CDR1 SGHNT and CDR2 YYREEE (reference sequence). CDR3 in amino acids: CASSPHDREGETQYF. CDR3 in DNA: TGTGCCAGCAGTCCTCACGACAGGGAGGGAGAGACCCAGTACTTC.

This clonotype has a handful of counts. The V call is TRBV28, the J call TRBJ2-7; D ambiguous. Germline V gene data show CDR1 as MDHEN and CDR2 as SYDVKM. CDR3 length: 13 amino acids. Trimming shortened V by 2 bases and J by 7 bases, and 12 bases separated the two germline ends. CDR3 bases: TGTGCCAGCAGTTTAGGCAGGAGAATGGAGCAGTACTTC. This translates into CASSLGRRMEQYF. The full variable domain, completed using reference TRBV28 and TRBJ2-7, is DVKVTQSSRYLVKRTGEKVFLECVQDMDHENMFWYRQDPGLGLRLIYFSYDVKMKEKGDIPEGYSVSREKKERFSLILESASTNQTSMYLCASSLGRRMEQYFGPGTRLTVT.

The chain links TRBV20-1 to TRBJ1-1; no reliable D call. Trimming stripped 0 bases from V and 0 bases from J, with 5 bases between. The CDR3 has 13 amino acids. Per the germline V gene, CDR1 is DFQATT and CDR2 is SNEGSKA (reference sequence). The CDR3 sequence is CSARDLLNTEAFF. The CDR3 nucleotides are TGCAGTGCTAGAGATCTCTTGAACACTGAAGCTTTCTTT.

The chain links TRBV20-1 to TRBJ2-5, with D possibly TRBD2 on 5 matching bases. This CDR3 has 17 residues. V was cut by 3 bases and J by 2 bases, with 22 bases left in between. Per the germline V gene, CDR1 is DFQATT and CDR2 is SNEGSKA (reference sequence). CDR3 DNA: TGCAGTGCTAGTTCGGGCCTAGCCGTCAGGCGGCAAGAGACCCAGTACTTC. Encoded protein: CSASSGLAVRRQETQYF.

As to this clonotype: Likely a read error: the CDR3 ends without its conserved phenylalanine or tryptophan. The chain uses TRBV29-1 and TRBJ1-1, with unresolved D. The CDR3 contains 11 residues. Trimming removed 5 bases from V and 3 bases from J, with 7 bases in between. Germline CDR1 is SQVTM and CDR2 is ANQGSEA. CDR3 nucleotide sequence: TGCAGCGTTTGGGGAGACACTGAAGCTTTCCTT. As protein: CSVWGDTEAFL.

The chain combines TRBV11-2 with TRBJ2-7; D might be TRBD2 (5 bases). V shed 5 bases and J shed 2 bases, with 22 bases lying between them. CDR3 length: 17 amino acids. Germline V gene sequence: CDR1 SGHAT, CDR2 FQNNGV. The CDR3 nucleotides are TGTGCCAGCAGCCTAACTACCCGGACTGGCCAACCCTACGAGCAGTACTTC. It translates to CASSLTTRTGQPYEQYF.